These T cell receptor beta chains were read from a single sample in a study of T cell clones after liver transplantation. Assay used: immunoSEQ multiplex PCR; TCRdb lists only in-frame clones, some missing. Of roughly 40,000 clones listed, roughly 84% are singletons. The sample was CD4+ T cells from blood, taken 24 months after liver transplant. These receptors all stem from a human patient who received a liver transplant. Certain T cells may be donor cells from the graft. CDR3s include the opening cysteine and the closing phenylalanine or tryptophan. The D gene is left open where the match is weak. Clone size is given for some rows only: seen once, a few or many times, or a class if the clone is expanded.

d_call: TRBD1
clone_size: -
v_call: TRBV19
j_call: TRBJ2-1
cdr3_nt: TGTGCCAGTAGTATAATCGGACAGGGTGTGGTTGAGCAGTTCTTC
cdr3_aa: CASSIIGQGVVEQFF

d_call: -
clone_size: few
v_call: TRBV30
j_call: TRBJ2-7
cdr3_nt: TGTGCCTGGAGCTTGACACGGCGGGAGCAGTACTTC
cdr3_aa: CAWSLTRREQYF

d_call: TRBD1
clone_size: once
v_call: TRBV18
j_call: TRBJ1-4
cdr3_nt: TGTGCCAGCTCACCAGAGGGGACAGGGCGGCTAACTAATGAAAAACTGTTTTTT
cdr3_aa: CASSPEGTGRLTNEKLFF

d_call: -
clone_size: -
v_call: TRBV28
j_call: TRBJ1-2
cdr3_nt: TGTGCCAGCAGTCTCTCCGGGACCGATTATGGCTACACCTTC
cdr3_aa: CASSLSGTDYGYTF

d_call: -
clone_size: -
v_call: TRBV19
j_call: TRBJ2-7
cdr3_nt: TGTGCCAGTAGTCGAGACAGGAGCTCCTACGAGCAGTACTTC
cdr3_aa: CASSRDRSSYEQYF

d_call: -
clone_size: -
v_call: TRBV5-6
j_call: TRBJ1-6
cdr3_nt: TGTGCCAGCAGCCTCAGTACGAGCTCCTATAATTCACCCCTCCACTTT
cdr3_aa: CASSLSTSSYNSPLHF

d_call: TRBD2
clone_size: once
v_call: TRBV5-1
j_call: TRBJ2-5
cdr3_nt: TGCGCCAGCAGCTCCGGGGAGGGTTTCCGGGAGCAGTACTTC
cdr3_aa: CASSSGEGFREQYF

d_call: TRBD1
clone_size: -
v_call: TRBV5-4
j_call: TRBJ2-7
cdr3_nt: TGTGCCAGCAGCGGGGGACAGGGGGCATCCTCCTACGAGCAGTACTTC
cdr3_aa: CASSGGQGASSYEQYF

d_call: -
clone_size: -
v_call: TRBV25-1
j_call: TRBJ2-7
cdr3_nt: TGTGCCAGCAGTGCACGCATCGGAGGGGAGCAGTACTTC
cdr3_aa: CASSARIGGEQYF

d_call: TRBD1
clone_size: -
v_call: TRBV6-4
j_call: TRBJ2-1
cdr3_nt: TGTGCCAGCAGTGACTCCTCCGGGACAGGTCGGTCGTGGCAGTTCTTC
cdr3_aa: CASSDSSGTGRSWQFF

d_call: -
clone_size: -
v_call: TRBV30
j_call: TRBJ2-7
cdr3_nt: TGTGCCTGGAGCCCCGTATGGTCCGGCGAGCAGTACTTC
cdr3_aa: CAWSPVWSGEQYF

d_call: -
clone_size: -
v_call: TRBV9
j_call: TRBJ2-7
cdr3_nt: TGTGCCAGCAGCGTAGCCGGGTCGGACTACGAGCAGTACTTC
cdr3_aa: CASSVAGSDYEQYF

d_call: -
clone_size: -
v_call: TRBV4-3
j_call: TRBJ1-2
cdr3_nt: TGCGCCAGCAGCTCCCAGACAGCTAACTATGGCTACACCTTC
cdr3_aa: CASSSQTANYGYTF

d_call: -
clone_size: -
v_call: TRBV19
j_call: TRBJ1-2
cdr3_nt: TGTGCCAGTAGTATAACCCCAAGGGAAGGTCATGGCTACACCTTC
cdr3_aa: CASSITPREGHGYTF

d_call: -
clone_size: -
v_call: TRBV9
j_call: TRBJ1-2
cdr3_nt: TGTGCCAGCAGCGTAGAGGCACATAACTATGGCTACACCTTC
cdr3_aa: CASSVEAHNYGYTF

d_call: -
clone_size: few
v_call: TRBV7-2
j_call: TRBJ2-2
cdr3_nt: TGTGCCAGCAGCCAAACCCCGGTAGGGGTTCGTGCCGGGGAGCTGTTTTTT
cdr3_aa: CASSQTPVGVRAGELFF

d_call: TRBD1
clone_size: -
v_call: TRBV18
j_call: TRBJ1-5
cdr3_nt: TGTGCCAGCTCACCTGGACAGGGGGCTGGTCAGCCCCAGCATTTT
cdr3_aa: CASSPGQGAGQPQHF

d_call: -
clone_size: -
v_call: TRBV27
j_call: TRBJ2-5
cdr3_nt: TGTGCCAGCAGTTTAAGTCAGCTCTGGAGGGAGACCCAGTACTTC
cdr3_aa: CASSLSQLWRETQYF

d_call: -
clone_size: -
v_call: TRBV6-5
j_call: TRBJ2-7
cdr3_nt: TGTGCCAGCAGCTATAGGGGGGGGGTTACCTACGAGCAGTACTTC
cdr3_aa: CASSYRGGVTYEQYF

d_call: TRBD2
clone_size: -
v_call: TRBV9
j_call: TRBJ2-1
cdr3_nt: TGTGCCAGCAGCGTATTAGGGACTAGCGGGAGCCATGAGCAGTTCTTC
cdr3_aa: CASSVLGTSGSHEQFF

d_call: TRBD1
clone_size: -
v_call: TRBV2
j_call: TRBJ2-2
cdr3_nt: TGTGCCAGCAGTATGCGGACAGGCACCGGGGAGCTGTTTTTT
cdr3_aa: CASSMRTGTGELFF

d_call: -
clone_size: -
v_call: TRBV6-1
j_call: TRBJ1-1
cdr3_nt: TGTGCCAGCACCTCAGTGAACACTGAAGCTTTCTTT
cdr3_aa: CASTSVNTEAFF

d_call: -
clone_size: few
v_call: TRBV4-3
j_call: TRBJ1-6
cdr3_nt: TGCGCCAGCAGCCAAGCGTTAGGGGACTATAATTCACCCCTCCACTTT
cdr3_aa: CASSQALGDYNSPLHF

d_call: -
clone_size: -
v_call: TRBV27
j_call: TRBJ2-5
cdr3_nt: TGTGCCAGCAGTTTGGGTCGTGGGGGGATGGCCCAAGAGACCCAGTACTTC
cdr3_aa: CASSLGRGGMAQETQYF

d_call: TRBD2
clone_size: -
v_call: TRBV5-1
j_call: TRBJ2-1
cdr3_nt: TGCGCCAGCAGCTTGAGGGGGACTAGCGGGAGGAACAATGAGCAGTTCTTC
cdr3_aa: CASSLRGTSGRNNEQFF

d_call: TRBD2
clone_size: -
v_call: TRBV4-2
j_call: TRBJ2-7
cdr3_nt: TGTGCCAGCAGCCTTGGCAGCGGGGGGACCTACGAGCAGTACTTC
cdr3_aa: CASSLGSGGTYEQYF

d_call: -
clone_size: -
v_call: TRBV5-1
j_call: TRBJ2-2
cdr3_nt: TGCGCCAGCAGCTTCGTGGGTCAAAACACCGGGGAGCTGTTTTTT
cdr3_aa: CASSFVGQNTGELFF

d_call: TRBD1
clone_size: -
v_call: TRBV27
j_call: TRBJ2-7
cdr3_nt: TGTGCCAGCAGTGTGGACAGGTGGCCCTACGAGCAGTACTTC
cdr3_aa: CASSVDRWPYEQYF

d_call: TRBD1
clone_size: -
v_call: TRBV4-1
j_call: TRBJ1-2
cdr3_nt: TGCGCCAGCAGCCATGCCTCCGGGACAGGGGGTGTCTATGGCTACACCTTC
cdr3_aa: CASSHASGTGGVYGYTF

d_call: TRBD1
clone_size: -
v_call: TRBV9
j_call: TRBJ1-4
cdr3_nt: TGTGCCAGCAGCGATGGGACAGGGCGGCATGAAAAACTGTTTTTT
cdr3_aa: CASSDGTGRHEKLFF

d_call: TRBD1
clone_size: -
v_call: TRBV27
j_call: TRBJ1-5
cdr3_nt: TGTGCCAGCAGCCCAGACAGGGCCCCTAGGCAGCCCCAGCATTTT
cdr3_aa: CASSPDRAPRQPQHF

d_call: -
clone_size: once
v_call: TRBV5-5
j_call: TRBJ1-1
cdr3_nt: TGTGCCAGCAGCTTACTTCAGCTCGCTGAAGCTTTCTTT
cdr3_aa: CASSLLQLAEAFF

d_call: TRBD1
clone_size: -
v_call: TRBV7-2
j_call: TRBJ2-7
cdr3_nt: TGTGCCAGCAGCTCATGGGACAGGGGACACGAGCAGTACTTC
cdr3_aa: CASSSWDRGHEQYF

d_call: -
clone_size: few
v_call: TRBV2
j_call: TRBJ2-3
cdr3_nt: TGTGCCTCTCAGCGGCTAGATACGCAGTATTTT
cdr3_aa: CASQRLDTQYF

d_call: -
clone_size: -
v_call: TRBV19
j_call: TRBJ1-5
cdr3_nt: TGTGCCAGTAGTATGAGTAGCAATCAGCCCCAGCATTTT
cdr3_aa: CASSMSSNQPQHF

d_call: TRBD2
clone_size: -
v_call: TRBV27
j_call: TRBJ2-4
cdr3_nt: TGTGCCAGCAGTTTGCGGGGGACCAAAAACATTCAGTACTTC
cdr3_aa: CASSLRGTKNIQYF

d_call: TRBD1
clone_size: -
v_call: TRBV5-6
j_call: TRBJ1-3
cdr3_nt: TGTGCCAGCAGCCACAACCCGGGACAGCGAGCCTCTGGAAACACCATATATTTT
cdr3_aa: CASSHNPGQRASGNTIYF

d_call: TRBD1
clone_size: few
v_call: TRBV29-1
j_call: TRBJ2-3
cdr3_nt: TGCAGCGTTGCGGTACAGGGGGTTCGAGATACGCAGTATTTT
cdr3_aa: CSVAVQGVRDTQYF

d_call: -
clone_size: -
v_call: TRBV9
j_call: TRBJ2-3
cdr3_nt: TGTGCCAGCAGCGCTTTAGATACGCAGTATTTT
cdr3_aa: CASSALDTQYF

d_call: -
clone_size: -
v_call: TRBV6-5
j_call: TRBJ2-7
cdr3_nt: TGTGCCAGCAGCCCTAGGACGTCCCCCTACGAGCAGTACTTC
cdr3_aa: CASSPRTSPYEQYF

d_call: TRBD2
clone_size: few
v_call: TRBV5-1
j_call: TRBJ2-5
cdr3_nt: TGCGCCAGCAGCTCTGGGGGGGTTCGGGAGACCCAGTACTTC
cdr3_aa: CASSSGGVRETQYF

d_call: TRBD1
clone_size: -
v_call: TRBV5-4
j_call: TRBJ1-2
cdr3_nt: TGTGCCAGCAGCCCGACAGGGAATGGCTACACCTTC
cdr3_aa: CASSPTGNGYTF

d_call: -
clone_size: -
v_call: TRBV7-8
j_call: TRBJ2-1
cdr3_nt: TGTGCCAGCAGCTTAGTGGGGACTCAGCAGTTCTTC
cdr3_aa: CASSLVGTQQFF

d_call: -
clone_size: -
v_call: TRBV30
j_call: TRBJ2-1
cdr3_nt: TGTGCCTGGAGTGTCGACTCCCGCGGAAACAATGAGCAGTTCTTC
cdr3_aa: CAWSVDSRGNNEQFF

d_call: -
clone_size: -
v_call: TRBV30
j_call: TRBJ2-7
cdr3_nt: TGTGCCTGGAGTCTAGGGACGACGTACGAGCAGTACTTC
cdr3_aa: CAWSLGTTYEQYF

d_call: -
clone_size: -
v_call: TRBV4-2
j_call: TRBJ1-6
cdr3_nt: TGTGCCAGCAGCCAAGCCGATTATTCACCCCTCCACTTT
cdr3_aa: CASSQADYSPLHF

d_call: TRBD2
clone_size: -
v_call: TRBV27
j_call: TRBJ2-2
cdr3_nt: TGTGCCAGCAGATCGGGACTAGCGGGAGGGTCGGGCACCGGGGAGCTGTTTTTT
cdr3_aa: CASRSGLAGGSGTGELFF

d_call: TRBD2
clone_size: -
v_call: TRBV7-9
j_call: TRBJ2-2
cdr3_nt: TGTGCCAGCAGCTATGTAACTAGCGGGAGAAAAGGGGAGCTGTTTTTT
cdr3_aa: CASSYVTSGRKGELFF

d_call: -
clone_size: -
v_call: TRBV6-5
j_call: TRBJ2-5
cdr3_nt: TGTGCCAGCAGTTATGAGGTCAGGGAGACCCAGTACTTC
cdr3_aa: CASSYEVRETQYF

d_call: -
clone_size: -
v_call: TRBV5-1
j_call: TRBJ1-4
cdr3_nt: TGCGCCAGCCAATTCGGCTCGACAGGTTCTGCAACTAATGAAAAACTGTTTTTT
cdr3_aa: CASQFGSTGSATNEKLFF

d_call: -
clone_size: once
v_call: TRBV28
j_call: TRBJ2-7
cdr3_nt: TGTGCCAGCAGTTTATGGGGGACAAATTCCTACGAGCAGTACTTC
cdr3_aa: CASSLWGTNSYEQYF

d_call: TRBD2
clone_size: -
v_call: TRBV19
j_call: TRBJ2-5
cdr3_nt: TGTGCCAGTAGGACCGGGGGGTTAGAGACCCAGTACTTC
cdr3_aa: CASRTGGLETQYF

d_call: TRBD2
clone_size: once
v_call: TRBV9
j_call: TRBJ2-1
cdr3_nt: TGTGCCAGCAGCGTAGAACTAGCGGGGGGAAACAATGAGCAGTTCTTC
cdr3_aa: CASSVELAGGNNEQFF

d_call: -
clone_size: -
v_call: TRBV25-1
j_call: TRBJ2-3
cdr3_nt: TGTGCCAGCACCAGGGGCACAGATACGCAGTATTTT
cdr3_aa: CASTRGTDTQYF

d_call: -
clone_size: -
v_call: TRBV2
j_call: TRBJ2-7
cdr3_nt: TGTGCCAGCAGTGGGGGCGTAATCTCCTACGAGCAGTACTTC
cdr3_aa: CASSGGVISYEQYF

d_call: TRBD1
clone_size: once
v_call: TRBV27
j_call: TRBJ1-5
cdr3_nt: TGTGCCAGCCGGCAGGGGGCAATGATCAATCAGCCCCAGCATTTT
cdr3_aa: CASRQGAMINQPQHF

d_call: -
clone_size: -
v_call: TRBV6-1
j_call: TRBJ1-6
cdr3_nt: TGTGCCAGCAGTGAACTCACCGTTGGGCCCACCCACTTT
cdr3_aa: CASSELTVGPTHF

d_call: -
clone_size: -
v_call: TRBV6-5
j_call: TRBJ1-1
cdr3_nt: TGTGCCAGCAGGAAGGGGACACGTAAGAACACTGAAGCTTTCTTT
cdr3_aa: CASRKGTRKNTEAFF